This TCR beta chain was sequenced in a study of cytomegalovirus exposure and HLA in healthy donors. The CDR3 runs to 13 residues. V was cut by 4 bases and J by 4 bases, with 12 bases left in between. CDR1 and CDR2 (germline): SQVTM, ANQGSEA. Primers for the PCR totalled 60 Vbeta and 13 Jbeta. Profiled with immunoSEQ multiplex PCR; TCRdb holds only in-frame clones, not every one. The data contain some 98,000 clones, about 80% of them singletons. The sequence was obtained from a man aged 40-49 years in good health and CMV-seronegative. The chain recombines TRBV29-1 with TRBJ2-3; possibly TRBD2 for D (6 bases). Sample: PBMCs. CDR3 protein: CSVGASVADTQYF. The CDR3 bases are TGCAGCGTTGGCGCTAGCGTGGCAGATACGCAGTATTTT.